The entry below gives a single TCR beta chain sequence along with its context. This sample is drawn from a study of technical replicates of blood from several donors. Trimming at V came to 4 bases and at J to 5 bases, leaving 10 bases not matched to a gene. Germline-derived CDR1 and CDR2 are MNHNY and SVGAGI (reference sequence). CDR3 size: 15 residues. Some clones are missing from TCRdb's copy, which holds only in-frame ones; the method was immunoSEQ multiplex PCR. The profile shows approximately 73,000 clones, approximately 95% of them singletons. Material: T cells isolated from PBMCs. The source of this sequence is a human donor in good health. V usage is TRBV6-6 and J usage is TRBJ2-7; 8 bases fit TRBD2. The CDR3 bases are TGTGCCAGCAGTTCGGAACCGGGACTAGTGGACGAGCAGTACTTC. Protein sequence: CASSSEPGLVDEQYF.